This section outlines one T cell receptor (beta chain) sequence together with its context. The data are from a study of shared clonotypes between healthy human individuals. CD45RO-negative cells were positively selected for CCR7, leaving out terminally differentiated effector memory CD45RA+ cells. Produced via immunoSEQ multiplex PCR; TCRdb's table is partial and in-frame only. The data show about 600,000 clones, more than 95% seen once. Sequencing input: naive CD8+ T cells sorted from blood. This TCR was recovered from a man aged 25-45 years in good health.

CDR3 residues: CASSQGTEAFF. CDR3 DNA: TGCGCCAGCAGCCAAGGCACTGAAGCTTTCTTT. The chain carries TRBV4-3 and TRBJ1-1; no clear D. The CDR3 runs to 11 residues. The V and J ends lost 1 base and 4 bases respectively, with 1 base between them. Germline CDR1 LGHNA, CDR2 YSLEER.